Given below is one T cell receptor beta chain in context. The sample originates from a study of radiation and T cells in renal cell carcinoma. Time point defined: baseline pretreatment blood. The treatment was: 15 Gy SBRT to primary tumor, nephrectomy 4 weeks later. Serial blood draws occurred at baseline and 2 and 4 weeks post-SBRT. TCRdb's table, derived via immunoSEQ multiplex PCR, lists solely in-frame clones and lacks some. Of 110,000 to 150,000 clones listed, approximately 87% were seen once; the top ten hold roughly 25%. V gave up 3 bases and J gave up 1 base, with 6 bases separating them. CDR1 is SNHLY, CDR2 FYNNEI, per germline. The CDR3 contains 13 residues.

Sample: blood, taken from a patient whose treatment included radiotherapy and nephrectomy. The sequence was collected from a woman between 45 and 60 years old with renal cell carcinoma. The rearrangement uses TRBV2 and TRBJ2-5; unclear D gene. CDR3 DNA sequence: TGTGCCAGCAGTGATCCAGGCCAAGAGACCCAGTACTTC. Amino acid sequence: CASSDPGQETQYF.